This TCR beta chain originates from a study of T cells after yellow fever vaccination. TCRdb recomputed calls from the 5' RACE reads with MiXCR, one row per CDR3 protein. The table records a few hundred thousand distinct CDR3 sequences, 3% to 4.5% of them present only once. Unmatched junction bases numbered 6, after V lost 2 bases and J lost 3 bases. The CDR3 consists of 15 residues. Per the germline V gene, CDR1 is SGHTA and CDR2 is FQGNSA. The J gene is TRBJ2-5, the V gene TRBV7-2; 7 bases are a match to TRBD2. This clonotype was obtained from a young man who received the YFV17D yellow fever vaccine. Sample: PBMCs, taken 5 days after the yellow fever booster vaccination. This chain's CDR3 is CASSLLTAGEETQYF. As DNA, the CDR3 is TGTGCCAGCAGCTTATTGACGGCGGGGGAAGAGACCCAGTACTTC.